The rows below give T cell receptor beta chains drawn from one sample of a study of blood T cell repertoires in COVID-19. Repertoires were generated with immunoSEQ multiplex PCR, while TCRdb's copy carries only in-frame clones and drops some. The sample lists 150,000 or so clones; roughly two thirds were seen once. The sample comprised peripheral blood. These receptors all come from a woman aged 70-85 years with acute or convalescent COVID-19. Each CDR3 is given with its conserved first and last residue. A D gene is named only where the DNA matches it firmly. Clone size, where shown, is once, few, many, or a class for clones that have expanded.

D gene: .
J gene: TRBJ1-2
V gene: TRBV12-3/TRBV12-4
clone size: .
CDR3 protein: CASSFKSGYGYTF
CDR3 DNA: TGTGCCAGCAGTTTCAAATCAGGGTATGGCTACACCTTC

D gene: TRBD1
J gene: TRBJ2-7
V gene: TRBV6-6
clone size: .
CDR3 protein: CASSSPGQGSYEQYF
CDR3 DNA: TGTGCCAGCAGTTCCCCGGGACAGGGTTCCTACGAGCAGTACTTC

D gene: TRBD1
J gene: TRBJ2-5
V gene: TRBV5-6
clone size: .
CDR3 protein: CASSQDRGLQETQYF
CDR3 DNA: TGTGCCAGCAGCCAGGACAGGGGCCTTCAAGAGACCCAGTACTTC

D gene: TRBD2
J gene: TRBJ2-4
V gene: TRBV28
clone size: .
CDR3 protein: CASSLSGREFPYF
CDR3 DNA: TGTGCCAGCAGCCTGTCTGGGCGGGAGTTCCCGTACTTC

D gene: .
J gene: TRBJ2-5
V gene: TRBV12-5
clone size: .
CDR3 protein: CASAASGGRLVTQYF
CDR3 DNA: TGTGCTAGTGCCGCCTCTGGCGGGCGGCTTGTGACCCAGTACTTC

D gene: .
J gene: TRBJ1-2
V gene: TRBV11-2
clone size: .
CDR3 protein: CASSLDPGDRGYTF
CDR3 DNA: TGTGCCAGCAGCTTAGACCCAGGGGATCGGGGCTACACCTTC

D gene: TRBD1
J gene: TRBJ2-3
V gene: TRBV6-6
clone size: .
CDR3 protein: CASSPRQGGTDTQYF
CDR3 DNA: TGTGCCAGCAGTCCGAGACAGGGGGGAACAGATACGCAGTATTTT

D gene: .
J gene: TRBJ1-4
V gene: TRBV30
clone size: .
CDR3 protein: CAWMMGAQGKLFF
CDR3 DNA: TGTGCCTGGATGATGGGGGCCCAGGGAAAACTGTTTTTT

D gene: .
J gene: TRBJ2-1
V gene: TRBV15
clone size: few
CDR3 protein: CATSRALGTPNNEQFF
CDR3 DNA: TGTGCCACCAGCAGAGCTTTGGGGACTCCGAACAATGAGCAGTTCTTC

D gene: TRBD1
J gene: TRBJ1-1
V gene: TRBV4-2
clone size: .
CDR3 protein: CASSHLTGKNTEAFF
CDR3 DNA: TGTGCCAGCAGCCATTTGACAGGGAAGAACACTGAAGCTTTCTTT

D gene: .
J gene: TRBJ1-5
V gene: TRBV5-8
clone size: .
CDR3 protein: CASSLVGFNQPQHF
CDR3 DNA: TGTGCCAGCAGCTTGGTTGGCTTCAATCAGCCCCAGCATTTT

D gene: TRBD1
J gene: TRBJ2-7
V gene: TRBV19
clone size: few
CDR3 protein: CASSIGQGPSYEQYF
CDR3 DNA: TGTGCCAGTAGTATCGGACAGGGGCCTTCCTACGAGCAGTACTTC

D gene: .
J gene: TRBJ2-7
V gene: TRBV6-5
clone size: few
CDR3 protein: CASSYLKQTPYEQYF
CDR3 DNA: TGTGCCAGCAGTTACTTAAAACAGACCCCCTACGAGCAGTACTTC

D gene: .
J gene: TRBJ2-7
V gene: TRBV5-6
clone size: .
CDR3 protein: CASSSGYEQYF
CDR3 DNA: TGTGCCAGCAGCTCCGGGTACGAGCAGTACTTC

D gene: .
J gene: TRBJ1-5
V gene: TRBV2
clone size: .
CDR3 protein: CASKGAGEGQPQHF
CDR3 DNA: TGTGCCTCAAAAGGGGCAGGGGAGGGTCAGCCCCAGCATTTT

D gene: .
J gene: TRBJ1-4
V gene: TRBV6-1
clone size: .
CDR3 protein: CASSETSDRGEKLFF
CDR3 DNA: TGTGCCAGCAGTGAAACCTCAGACCGGGGTGAAAAACTGTTTTTT

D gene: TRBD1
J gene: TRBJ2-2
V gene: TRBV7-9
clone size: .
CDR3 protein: CASSFTGDTGELFF
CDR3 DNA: TGTGCCAGCAGTTTCACAGGGGACACCGGGGAGCTGTTTTTT

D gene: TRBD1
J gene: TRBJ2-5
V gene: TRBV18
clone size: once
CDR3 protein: CASSRGQGQETQYF
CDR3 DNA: TGTGCCAGCTCACGGGGACAGGGCCAAGAGACCCAGTACTTC

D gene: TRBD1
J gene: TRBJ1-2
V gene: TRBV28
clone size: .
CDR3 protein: CASSLGTANGYTF
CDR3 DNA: TGTGCCAGCAGTTTAGGGACAGCTAATGGCTACACCTTC

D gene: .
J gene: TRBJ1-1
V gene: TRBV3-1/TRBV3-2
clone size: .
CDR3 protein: CASSQRGKAFF
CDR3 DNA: TGTGCCAGCAGCCAAAGGGGGAAAGCTTTCTTT

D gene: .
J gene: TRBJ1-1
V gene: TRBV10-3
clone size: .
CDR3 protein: CAMVTGNTEAFF
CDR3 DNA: TGTGCCATGGTGACAGGGAACACTGAAGCTTTCTTT

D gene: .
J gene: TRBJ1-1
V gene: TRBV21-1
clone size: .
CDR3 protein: CASSLEDRRDTEAFF
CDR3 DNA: TGTGCCAGCAGCTTAGAGGACAGGCGGGACACTGAAGCTTTCTTT

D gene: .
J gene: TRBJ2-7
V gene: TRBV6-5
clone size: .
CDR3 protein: CASKIYSSYEQYF
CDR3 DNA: TGTGCCAGCAAGATTTATAGCTCCTACGAGCAGTACTTC

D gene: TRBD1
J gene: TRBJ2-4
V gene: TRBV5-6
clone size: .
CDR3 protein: CASSSPGQGNIQYF
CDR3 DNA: TGTGCCAGCAGCTCCCCGGGACAGGGGAACATTCAGTACTTC

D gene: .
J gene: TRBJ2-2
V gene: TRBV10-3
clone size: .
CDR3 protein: CAGSVRAGELFF
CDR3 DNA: TGTGCCGGGTCCGTGAGGGCCGGGGAGCTGTTTTTT

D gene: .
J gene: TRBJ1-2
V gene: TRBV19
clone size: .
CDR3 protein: CASSMGGLNYGYTF
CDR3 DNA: TGTGCCAGTAGTATGGGGGGGCTCAACTATGGCTACACCTTC

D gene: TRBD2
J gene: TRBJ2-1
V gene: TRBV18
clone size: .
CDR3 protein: CASSPFDGGGRNEQFF
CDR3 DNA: TGTGCCAGCTCACCATTTGATGGCGGGGGTAGGAATGAGCAGTTCTTC

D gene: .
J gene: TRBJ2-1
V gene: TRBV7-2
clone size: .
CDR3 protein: CASSSPRPGEQFF
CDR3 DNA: TGTGCCAGCAGCTCCCCACGTCCCGGGGAGCAGTTCTTC

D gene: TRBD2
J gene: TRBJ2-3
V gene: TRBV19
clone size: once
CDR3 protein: CASSGVGVSGVTDTQYF
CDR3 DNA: TGTGCCAGTAGTGGGGTTGGGGTTAGCGGGGTCACAGATACGCAGTATTTT

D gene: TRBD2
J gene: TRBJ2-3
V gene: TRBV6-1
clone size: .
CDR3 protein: CASSVLSWMTSGSSDTQYF
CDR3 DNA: TGTGCCAGCAGTGTGTTGTCCTGGATGACTAGCGGGAGTTCAGATACGCAGTATTTT

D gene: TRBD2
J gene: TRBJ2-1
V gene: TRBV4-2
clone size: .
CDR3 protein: CASSSGLAGGPYNEQFF
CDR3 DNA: TGTGCCAGCAGCTCGGGACTAGCGGGAGGGCCATACAATGAGCAGTTCTTC

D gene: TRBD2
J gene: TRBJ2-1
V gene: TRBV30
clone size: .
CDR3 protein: CAWTLRLAGVWYNEQFF
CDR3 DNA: TGTGCCTGGACTCTAAGACTAGCCGGGGTTTGGTACAATGAGCAGTTCTTC

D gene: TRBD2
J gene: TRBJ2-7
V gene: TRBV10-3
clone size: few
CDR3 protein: CAIRGGGRDEQYF
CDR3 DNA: TGTGCCATCAGAGGCGGGGGGCGGGACGAGCAGTACTTC